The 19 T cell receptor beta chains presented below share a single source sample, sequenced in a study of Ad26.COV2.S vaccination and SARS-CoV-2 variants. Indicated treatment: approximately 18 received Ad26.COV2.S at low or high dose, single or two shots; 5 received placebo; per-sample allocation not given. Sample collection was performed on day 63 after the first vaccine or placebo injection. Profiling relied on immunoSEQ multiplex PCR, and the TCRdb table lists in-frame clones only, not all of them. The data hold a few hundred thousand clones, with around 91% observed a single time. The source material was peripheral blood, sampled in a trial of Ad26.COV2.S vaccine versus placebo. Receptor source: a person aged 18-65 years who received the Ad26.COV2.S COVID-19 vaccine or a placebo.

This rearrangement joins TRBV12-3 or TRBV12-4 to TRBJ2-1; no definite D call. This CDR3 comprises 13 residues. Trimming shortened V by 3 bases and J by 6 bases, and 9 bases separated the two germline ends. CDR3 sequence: CASSLTPSNEQFF. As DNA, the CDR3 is TGTGCCAGCAGTTTGACCCCAAGCAATGAGCAGTTCTTC.

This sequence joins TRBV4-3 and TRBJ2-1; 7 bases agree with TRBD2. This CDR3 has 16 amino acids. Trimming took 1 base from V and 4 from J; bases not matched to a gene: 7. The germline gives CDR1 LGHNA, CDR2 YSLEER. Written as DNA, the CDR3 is TGCGCCAGCAGCCAAGGAGGCTCTAGCGGATACAATGAGCAGTTCTTC. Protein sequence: CASSQGGSSGYNEQFF.

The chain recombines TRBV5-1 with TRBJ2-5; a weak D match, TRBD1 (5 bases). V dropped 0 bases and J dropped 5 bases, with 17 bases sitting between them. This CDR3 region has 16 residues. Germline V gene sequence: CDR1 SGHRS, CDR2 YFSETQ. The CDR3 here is CASSLAVQALLETQYF. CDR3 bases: TGCGCCAGCAGCTTGGCCGTACAGGCCCTCCTGGAGACCCAGTACTTC.

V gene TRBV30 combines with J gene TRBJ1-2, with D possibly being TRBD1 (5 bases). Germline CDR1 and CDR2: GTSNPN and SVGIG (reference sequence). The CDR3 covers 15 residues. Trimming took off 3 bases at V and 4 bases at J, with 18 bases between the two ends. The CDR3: CAWSHPTGEGYGYTF. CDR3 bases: TGTGCCTGGAGCCATCCCACGGGGGAAGGCTATGGCTACACCTTC.

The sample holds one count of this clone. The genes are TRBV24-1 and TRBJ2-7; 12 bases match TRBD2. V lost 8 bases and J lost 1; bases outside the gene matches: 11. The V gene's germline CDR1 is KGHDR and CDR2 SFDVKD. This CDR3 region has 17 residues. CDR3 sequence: CATTQAPGTSGSYEQYF. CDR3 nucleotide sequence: TGTGCCACCACTCAAGCCCCTGGGACTAGCGGGTCCTACGAGCAGTACTTC.

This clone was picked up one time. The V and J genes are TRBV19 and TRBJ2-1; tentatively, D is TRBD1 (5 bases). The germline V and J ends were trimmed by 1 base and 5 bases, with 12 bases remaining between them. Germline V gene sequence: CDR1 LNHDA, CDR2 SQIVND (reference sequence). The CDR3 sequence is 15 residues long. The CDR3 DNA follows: TGTGCCAGTAGTATAGGAAGGGGATCCAACAATGAGCAGTTCTTC. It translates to CASSIGRGSNNEQFF. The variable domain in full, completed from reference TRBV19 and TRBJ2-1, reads DGGITQSPKYLFRKEGQNVTLSCEQNLNHDAMYWYRQDPGQGLRLIYYSQIVNDFQKGDIAEGYSVSREKKESFPLTVTSAQKNPTAFYLCASSIGRGSNNEQFFGPGTRLTVL.

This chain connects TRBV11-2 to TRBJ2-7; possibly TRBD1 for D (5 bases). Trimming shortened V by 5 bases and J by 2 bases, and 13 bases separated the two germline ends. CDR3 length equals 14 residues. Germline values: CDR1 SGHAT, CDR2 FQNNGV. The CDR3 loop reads CASSLDTFTYEQYF. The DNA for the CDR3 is TGTGCCAGCAGCCTGGACACATTCACCTACGAGCAGTACTTC.

CDR3 residues: CASSPSSGFQPQHF. The CDR3, as DNA: TGTGCCAGCAGCCCCTCATCAGGGTTCCAGCCCCAGCATTTT. This chain connects TRBV3-1 (or the pseudogene TRBV3-2) to TRBJ1-5, with TRBD1 as a possible D gene (5 bases). CDR1 is LGHDT, CDR2 YNNKEL, per germline (reference sequence). V was cut by 4 bases and J by 7 bases, with 14 bases left in between. The CDR3 loop spans 14 amino acids.

CDR3 in amino acids: CASSLSTGRREQYF. The CDR3 DNA is TGTGCCAGCAGTTTATCGACAGGGCGTCGCGAGCAGTACTTC. The chain combines TRBV27 with TRBJ2-7; 7 bases line up with TRBD1. With V trimmed by 0 bases and J by 6 bases, 5 bases remained unmatched. This CDR3 region has 14 residues. From germline, CDR1 is MNHEY and CDR2 SMNVEV (reference sequence).

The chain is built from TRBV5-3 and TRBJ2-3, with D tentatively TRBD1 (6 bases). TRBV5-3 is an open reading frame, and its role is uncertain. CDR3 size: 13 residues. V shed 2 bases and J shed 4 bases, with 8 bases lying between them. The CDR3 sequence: CARSLWGPDTQYF. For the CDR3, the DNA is TGTGCCAGAAGCTTATGGGGGCCAGATACGCAGTATTTT.

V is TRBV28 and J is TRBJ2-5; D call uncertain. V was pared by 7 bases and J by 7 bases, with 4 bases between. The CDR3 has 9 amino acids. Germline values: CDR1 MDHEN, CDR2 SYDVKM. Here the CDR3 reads CASMGTQYF. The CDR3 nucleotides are TGTGCCAGCATGGGGACCCAGTACTTC.

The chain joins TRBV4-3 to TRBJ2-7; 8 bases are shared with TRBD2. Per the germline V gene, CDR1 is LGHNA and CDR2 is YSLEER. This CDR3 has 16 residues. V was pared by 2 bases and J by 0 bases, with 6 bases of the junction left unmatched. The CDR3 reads CASSQRSSGSSYEQYF. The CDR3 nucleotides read TGCGCCAGCAGCCAAAGGTCGAGCGGGAGCTCCTACGAGCAGTACTTC.

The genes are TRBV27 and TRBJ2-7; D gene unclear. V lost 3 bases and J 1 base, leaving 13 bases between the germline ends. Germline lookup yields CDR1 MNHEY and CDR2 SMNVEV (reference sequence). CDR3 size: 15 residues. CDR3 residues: CASSLTSPRSYEQYF. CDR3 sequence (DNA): TGTGCCAGCAGTTTGACCTCACCCAGATCCTACGAGCAGTACTTC.

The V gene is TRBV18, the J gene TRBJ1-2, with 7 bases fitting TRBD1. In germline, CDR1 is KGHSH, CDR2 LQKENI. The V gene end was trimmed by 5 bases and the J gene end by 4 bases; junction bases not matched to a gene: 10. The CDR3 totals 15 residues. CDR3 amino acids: CASSGGTERAYGYTF. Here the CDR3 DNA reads TGTGCCAGCTCAGGAGGGACAGAGCGGGCCTATGGCTACACCTTC.

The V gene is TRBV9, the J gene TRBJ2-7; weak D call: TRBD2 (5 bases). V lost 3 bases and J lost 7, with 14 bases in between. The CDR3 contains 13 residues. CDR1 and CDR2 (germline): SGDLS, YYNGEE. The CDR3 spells CASSEWGSGEQYF. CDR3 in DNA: TGTGCCAGCAGCGAGTGGGGTTCGGGGGAGCAGTACTTC.

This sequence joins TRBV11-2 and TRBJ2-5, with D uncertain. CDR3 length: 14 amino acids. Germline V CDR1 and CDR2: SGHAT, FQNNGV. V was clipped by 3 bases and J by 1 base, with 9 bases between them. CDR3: CASSFGSSQETQYF. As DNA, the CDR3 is TGTGCCAGCAGCTTTGGGTCAAGCCAAGAGACCCAGTACTTC.

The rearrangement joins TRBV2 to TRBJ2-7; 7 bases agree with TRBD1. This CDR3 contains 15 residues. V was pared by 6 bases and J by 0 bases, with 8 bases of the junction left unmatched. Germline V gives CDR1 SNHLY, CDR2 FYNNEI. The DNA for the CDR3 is TGTGCCAGCAGGAGAGGACAGGAGAGCTCCTACGAGCAGTACTTC. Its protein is CASRRGQESSYEQYF.

The CDR3 spells CASNSGGPLNNEQFF. The CDR3 DNA follows: TGTGCCAGCAACTCTGGAGGGCCTCTGAACAATGAGCAGTTCTTC. The chain has TRBV3-1 (or the pseudogene TRBV3-2) and TRBJ2-1, with TRBD2 as a possible D gene (6 bases). The CDR3 runs to 15 residues. Per the germline V gene, CDR1 is LGHDT and CDR2 is YNNKEL (reference sequence). Between the trimmed V and J ends, which lost 7 bases and 5 bases, there was a span of 18 bases.

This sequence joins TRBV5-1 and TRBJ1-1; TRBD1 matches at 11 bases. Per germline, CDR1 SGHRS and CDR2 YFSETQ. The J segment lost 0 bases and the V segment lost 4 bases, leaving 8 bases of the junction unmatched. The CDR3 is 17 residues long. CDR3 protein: CASSPGQGARMNTEAFF. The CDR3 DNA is TGCGCCAGCAGCCCTGGACAGGGGGCGAGGATGAACACTGAAGCTTTCTTT. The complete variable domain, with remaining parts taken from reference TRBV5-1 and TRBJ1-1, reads KAGVTQTPRYLIKTRGQQVTLSCSPISGHRSVSWYQQTPGQGLQFLFEYFSETQRNKGNFPGRFSGRQFSNSRSEMNVSTLELGDSALYLCASSPGQGARMNTEAFFGQGTRLTVV.